The present T cell receptor (beta chain) was sequenced within a study of blood T cells in healthy people across ages. It was with a sample-barcoded 5' primer and a J-beta primer mix that a second PCR of roughly 7 to 12 cycles was run. Through a template-switch adaptor with 12 random nucleotides, each cDNA molecule received a tag. One entry per CDR3 protein results from TCRdb running MiXCR on the 5' RACE reads. The sample records 550,000 to 800,000 distinct CDR3 sequences, more than 20% being singletons. Overall study results and limits: As naive T cell percentage varied, TCR beta diversity correlated strongly with it. Long-lived donors carried more naive CD4+ cells and greater diversity than aged donors. Diversity estimated from one million T cells was considered an underestimate.

V was clipped by 5 bases and J by 4 bases, with 12 bases between them. Germline-derived CDR1 and CDR2 are SGHRS and YFSETQ. CDR3 size: 13 residues. A note on this clonotype: Its antigen is unidentified.

V is TRBV5-1 and J is TRBJ2-5; D might be TRBD1 (5 bases). This receptor was taken from a man aged 65 to 85 in good health. The material sequenced was blood. The CDR3 region is CASRLGRAETQYF. In nucleotides, the CDR3 is TGCGCCAGCAGACTGGGCAGGGCAGAGACCCAGTACTTC.